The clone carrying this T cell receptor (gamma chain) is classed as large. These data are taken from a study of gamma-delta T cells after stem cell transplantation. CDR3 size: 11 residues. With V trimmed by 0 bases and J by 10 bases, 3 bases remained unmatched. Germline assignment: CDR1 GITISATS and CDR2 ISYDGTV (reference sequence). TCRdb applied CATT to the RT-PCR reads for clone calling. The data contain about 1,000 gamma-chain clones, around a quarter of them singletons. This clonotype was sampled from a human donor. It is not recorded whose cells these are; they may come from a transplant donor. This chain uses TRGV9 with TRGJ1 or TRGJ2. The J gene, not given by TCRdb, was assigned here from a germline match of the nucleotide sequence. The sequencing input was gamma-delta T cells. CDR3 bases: TGTGCCTTGTGGGAGGTGCAGAAGAAACTCTTT. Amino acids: CALWEVQKKLF.